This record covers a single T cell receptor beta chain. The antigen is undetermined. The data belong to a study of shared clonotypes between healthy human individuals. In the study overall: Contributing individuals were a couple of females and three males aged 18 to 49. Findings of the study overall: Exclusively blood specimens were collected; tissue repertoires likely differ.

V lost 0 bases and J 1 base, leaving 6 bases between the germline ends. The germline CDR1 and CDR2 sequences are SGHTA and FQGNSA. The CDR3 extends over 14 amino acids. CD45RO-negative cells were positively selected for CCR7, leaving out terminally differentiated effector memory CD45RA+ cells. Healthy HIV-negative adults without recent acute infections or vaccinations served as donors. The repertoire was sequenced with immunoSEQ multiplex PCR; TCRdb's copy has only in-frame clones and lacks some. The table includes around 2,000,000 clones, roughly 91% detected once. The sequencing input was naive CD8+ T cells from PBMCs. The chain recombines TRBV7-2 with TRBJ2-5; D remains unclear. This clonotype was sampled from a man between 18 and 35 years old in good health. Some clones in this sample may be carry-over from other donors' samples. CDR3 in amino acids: CASSLAVLQETQYF. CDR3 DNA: TGTGCCAGCAGCTTAGCAGTACTCCAAGAGACCCAGTACTTC.